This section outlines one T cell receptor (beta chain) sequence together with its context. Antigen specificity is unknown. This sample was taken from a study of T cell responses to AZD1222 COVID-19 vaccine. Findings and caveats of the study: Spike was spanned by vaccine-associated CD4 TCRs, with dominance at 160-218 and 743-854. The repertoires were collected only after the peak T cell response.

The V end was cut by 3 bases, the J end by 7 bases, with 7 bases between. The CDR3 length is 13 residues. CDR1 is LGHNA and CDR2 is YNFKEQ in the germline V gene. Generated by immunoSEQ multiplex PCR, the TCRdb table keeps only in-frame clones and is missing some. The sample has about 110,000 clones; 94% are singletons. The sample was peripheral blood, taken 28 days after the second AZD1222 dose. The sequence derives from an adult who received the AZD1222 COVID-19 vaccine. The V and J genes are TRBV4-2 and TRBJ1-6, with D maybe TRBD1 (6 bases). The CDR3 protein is CASSHTGNSPLHF. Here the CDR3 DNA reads TGTGCCAGCAGCCACACAGGGAATTCACCCCTCCACTTT.